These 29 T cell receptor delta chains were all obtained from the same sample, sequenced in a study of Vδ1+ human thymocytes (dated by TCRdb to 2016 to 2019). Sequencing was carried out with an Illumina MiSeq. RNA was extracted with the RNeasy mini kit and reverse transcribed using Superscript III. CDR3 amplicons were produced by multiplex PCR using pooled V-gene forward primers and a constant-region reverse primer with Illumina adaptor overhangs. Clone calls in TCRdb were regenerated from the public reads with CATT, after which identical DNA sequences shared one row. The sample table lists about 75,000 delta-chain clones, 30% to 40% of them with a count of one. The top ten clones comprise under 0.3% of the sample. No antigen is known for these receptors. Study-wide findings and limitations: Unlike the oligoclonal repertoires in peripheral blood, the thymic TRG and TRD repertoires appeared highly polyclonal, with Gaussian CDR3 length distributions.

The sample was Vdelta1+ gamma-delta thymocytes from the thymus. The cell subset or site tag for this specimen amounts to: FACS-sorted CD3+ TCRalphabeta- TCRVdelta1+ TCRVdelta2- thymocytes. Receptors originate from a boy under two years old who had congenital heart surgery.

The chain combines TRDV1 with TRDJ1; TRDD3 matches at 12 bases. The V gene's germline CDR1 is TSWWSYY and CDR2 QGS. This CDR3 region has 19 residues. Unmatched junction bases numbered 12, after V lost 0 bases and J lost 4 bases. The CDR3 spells CALGELSNLYWGIHDKLIF. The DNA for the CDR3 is TGTGCTCTTGGGGAACTATCTAACCTCTACTGGGGGATACACGATAAACTCATCTTT.

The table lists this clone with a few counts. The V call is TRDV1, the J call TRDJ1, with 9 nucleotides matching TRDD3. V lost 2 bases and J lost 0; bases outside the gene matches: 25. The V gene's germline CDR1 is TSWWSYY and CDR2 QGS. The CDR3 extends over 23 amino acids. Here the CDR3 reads CALGEEVLPASTTGGVYTDKLIF. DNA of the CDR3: TGTGCTCTTGGGGAAGAGGTCCTCCCTGCCTCTACTACTGGGGGAGTGTACACCGATAAACTCATCTTT.

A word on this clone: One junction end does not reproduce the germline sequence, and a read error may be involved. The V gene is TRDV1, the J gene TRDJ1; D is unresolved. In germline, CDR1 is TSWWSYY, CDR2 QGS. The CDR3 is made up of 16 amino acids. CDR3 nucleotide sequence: TGTGCTCTTGGCGAACGCAAAGTACCCCGACCCGATAAACTCATCTTT. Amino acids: CALGERKVPRPDKLIF.

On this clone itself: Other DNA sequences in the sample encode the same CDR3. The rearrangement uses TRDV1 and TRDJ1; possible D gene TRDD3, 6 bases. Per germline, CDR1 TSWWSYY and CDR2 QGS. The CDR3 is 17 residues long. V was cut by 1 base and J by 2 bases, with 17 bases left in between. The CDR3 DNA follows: TGTGCTCTTGGGGAACGCAGTGGGGGCCACGGGACCGATAAACTCATCTTT. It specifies CALGERSGGHGTDKLIF.

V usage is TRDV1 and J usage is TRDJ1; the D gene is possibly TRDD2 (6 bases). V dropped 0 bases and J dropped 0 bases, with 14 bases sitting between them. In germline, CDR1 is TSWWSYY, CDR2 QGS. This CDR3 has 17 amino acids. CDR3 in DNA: TGTGCTCTTGGGGAACTCGCCTTCCCCAAGTACACCGATAAACTCATCTTT. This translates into CALGELAFPKYTDKLIF.

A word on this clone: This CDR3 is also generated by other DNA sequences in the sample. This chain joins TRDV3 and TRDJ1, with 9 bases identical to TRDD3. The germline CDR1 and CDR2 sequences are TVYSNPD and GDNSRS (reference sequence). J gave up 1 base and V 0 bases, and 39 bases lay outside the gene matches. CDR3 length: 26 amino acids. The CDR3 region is CAFRGSRHVPTHDWWGIWGATDKLIF. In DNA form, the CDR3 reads TGTGCCTTTAGAGGCAGTCGCCACGTTCCTACTCACGACTGGTGGGGGATATGGGGGGCCACCGATAAACTCATCTTT.

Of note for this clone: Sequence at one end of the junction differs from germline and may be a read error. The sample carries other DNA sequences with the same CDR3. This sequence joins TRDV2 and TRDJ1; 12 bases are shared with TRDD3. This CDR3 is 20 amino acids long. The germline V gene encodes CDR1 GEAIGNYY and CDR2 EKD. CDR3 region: CASTPRELGWGIRDTYKLIF. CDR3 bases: TGTGCCTCCACCCCCCGGGAACTAGGCTGGGGGATACGGGACACCTATAAACTCATCTTT.

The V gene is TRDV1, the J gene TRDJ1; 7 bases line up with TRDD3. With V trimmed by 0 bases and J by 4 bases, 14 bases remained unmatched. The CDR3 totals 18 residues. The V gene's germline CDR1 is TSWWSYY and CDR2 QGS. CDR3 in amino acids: CALGELGGRLGPLDKLIF. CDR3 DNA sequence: TGTGCTCTTGGGGAACTAGGTGGCCGACTGGGGCCCCTCGATAAACTCATCTTT.

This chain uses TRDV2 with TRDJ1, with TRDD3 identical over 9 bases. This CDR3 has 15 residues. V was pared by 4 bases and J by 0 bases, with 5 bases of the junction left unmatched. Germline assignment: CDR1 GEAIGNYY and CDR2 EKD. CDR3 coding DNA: TGTGCCTGTGAAAGGGGGATACAGGACACCGATAAACTCATCTTT. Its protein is CACERGIQDTDKLIF.

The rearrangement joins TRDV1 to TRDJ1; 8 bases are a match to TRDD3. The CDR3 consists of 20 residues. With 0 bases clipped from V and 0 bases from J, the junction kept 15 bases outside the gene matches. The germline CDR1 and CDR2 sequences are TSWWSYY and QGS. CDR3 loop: CALGELPPPRTGGYTDKLIF. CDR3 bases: TGTGCTCTTGGGGAACTCCCTCCCCCTCGTACTGGGGGGTACACCGATAAACTCATCTTT.

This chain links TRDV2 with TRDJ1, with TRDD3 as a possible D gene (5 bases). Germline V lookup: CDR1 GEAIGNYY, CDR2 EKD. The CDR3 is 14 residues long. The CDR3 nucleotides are TGTGCGTGGGCCGGGGGGCCGTACACCGATAAACTCATCTTT. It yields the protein CAWAGGPYTDKLIF.

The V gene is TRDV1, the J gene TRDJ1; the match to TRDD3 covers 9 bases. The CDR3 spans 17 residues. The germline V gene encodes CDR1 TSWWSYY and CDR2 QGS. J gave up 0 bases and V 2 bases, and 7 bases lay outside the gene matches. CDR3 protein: CALGERGYGGNTDKLIF. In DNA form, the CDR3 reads TGTGCTCTTGGGGAAAGGGGATACGGGGGGAACACCGATAAACTCATCTTT.

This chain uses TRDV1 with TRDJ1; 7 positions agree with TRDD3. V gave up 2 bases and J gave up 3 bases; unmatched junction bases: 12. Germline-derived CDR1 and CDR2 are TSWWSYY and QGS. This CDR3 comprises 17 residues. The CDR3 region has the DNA TGTGCTCTTGGGGAAATTTTAGGGGATAGGGATTCCGATAAACTCATCTTT. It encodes CALGEILGDRDSDKLIF.

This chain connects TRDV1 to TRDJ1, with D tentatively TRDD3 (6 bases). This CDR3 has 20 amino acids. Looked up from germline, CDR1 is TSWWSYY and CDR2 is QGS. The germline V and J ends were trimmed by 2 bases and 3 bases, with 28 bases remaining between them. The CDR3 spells CALGEICWSRGSGVADKLIF. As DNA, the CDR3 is TGTGCTCTTGGGGAAATTTGTTGGTCCCGGGGATCCGGAGTAGCCGATAAACTCATCTTT.

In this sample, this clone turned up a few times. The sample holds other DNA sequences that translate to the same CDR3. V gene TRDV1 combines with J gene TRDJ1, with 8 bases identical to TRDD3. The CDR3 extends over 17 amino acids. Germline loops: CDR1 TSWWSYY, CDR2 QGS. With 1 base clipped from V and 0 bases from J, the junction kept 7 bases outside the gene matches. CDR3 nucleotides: TGTGCTCTTGGGGAACCCTTACTGGGGGTCGACACCGATAAACTCATCTTT. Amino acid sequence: CALGEPLLGVDTDKLIF.

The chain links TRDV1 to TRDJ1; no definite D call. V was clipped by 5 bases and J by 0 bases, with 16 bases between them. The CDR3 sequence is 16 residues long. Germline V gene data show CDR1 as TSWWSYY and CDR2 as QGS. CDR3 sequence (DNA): TGTGCTCTTGGGAACGCGGCGGGTGGGAACACCGATAAACTCATCTTT. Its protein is CALGNAAGGNTDKLIF.

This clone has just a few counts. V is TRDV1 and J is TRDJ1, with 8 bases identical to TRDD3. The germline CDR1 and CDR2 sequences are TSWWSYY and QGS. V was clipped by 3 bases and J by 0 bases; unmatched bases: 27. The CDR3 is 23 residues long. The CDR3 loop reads CALGDKIYEDWGPLIPYTDKLIF. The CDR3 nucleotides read TGTGCTCTTGGGGATAAGATCTATGAGGACTGGGGGCCGCTAATTCCGTACACCGATAAACTCATCTTT.

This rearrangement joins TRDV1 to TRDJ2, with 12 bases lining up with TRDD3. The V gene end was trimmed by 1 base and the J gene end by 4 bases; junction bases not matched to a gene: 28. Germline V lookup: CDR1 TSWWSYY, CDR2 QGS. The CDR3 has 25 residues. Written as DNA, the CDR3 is TGTGCTCTTGGGGAACCCTCATTCCTACCCGGTGGATCTGGGGGATACGCGGTCCGGACAGCACAACTCTTCTTT. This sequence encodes CALGEPSFLPGGSGGYAVRTAQLFF.

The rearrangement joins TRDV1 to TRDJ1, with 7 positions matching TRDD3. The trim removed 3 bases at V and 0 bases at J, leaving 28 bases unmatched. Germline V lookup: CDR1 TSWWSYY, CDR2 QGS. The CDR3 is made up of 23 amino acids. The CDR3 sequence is CALGEPPDPFLRRWGTYTDKLIF. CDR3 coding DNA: TGTGCTCTTGGGGAGCCACCAGACCCATTTCTCCGTCGGTGGGGGACATACACCGATAAACTCATCTTT.

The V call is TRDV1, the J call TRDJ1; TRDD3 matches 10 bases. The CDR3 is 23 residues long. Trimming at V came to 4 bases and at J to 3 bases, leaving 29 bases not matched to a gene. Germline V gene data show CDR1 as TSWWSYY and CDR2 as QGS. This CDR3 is CALGGNRKGFYGRGIRGADKLIF. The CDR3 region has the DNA TGTGCTCTTGGGGGAAACCGCAAAGGTTTCTACGGCCGGGGGATACGGGGCGCCGATAAACTCATCTTT.

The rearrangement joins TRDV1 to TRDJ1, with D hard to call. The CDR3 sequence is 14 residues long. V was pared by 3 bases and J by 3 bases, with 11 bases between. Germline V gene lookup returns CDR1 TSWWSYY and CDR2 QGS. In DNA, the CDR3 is TGTGCTCTTGGGGATCTCGCCCTCTCCGATAAACTCATCTTT. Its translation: CALGDLALSDKLIF.

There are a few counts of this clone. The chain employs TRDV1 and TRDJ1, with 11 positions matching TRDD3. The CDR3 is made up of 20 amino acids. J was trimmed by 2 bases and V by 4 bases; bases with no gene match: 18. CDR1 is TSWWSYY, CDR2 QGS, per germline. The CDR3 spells CALGVPSYGDWGIVTDKLIF. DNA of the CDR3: TGTGCTCTTGGGGTACCTTCCTACGGCGACTGGGGGATAGTAACCGATAAACTCATCTTT.

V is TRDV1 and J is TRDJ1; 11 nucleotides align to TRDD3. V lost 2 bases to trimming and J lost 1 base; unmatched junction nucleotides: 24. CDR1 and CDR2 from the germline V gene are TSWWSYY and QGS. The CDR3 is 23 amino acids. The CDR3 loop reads CALGETLPTAFRVGDTFTDKLIF. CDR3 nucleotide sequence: TGTGCTCTTGGGGAAACCCTCCCTACTGCCTTCCGGGTGGGGGATACGTTCACCGATAAACTCATCTTT.

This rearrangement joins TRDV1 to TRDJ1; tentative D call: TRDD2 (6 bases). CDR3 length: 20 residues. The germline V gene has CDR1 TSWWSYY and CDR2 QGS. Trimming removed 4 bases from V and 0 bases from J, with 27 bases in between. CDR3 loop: CALGAPSSSWEALYTDKLIF. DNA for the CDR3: TGTGCTCTTGGGGCCCCTTCTTCCTCCTGGGAGGCCCTGTACACCGATAAACTCATCTTT.

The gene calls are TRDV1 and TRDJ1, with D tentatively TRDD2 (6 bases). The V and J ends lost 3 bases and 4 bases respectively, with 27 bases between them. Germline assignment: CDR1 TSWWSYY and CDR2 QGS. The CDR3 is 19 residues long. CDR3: CALGDSSRPSGGPGDKLIF. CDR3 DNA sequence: TGTGCTCTTGGGGACTCCTCGAGGCCTTCCGGGGGGCCAGGCGATAAACTCATCTTT.

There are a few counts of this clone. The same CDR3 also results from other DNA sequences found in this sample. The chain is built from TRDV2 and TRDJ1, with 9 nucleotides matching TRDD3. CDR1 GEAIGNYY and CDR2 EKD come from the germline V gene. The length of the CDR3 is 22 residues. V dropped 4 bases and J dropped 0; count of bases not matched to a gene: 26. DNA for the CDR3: TGTGCCTGTGAGACTTTCTTGTACTGGGGGACTCCACAAATGTTTCACACCGATAAACTCATCTTT. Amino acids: CACETFLYWGTPQMFHTDKLIF.

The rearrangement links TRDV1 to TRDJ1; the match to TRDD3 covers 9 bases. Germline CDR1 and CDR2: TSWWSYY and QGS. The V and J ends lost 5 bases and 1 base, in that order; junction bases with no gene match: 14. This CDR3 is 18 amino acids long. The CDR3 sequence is CALGRFRAGGFRTDKLIF. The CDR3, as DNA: TGTGCTCTTGGGCGCTTCCGGGCTGGGGGATTCCGCACCGATAAACTCATCTTT.

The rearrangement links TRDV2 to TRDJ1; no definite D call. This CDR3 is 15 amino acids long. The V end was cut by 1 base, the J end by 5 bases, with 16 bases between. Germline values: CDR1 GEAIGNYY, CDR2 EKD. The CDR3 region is CACDTADNLEDKLIF. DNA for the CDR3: TGTGCCTGTGACACGGCGGACAACCTGGAGGATAAACTCATCTTT.

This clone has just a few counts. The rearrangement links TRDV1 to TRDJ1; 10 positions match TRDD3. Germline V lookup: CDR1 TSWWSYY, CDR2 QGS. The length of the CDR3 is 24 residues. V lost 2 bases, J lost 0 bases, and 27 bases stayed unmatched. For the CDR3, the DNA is TGTGCTCTTGGGGAATTCTCCACACTTCTCTCCTGTACTGGGGGATTGTTTAACACCGATAAACTCATCTTT. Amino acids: CALGEFSTLLSCTGGLFNTDKLIF.